One sample yielded the 26 T cell receptor beta chains listed below, sequenced in a study of CD8 T cells in ankylosing spondylitis. MiXCR, applied by TCRdb to the 5' RACE reads, yields one record per CDR3 protein. The sample contains about 540,000 distinct CDR3 sequences, 9.5% to 15% of which appear only once. No antigen is known for these receptors. General study points: A TCR beta motif made of under 10 highly homologous variants seemed typical of ankylosing spondylitis blood.

Material: blood, either unsorted or a sorted T cell fraction (not recorded which). These receptors were collected from a male donor with ankylosing spondylitis.

This chain links TRBV20-1 with TRBJ2-1; TRBD2 aligns across 9 bases. V was clipped by 6 bases and J by 9 bases; unmatched bases: 12. The CDR3 extends over 14 amino acids. From germline, CDR1 is DFQATT and CDR2 SNEGSKA (reference sequence). The chain's CDR3 is CSARSRTSVSEQFF. CDR3 DNA sequence: TGCAGTGCACGGTCTAGGACTAGCGTCAGTGAGCAGTTCTTC.

CDR3 in amino acids: CASSPSQGAYEQYV. Here the CDR3 DNA reads TGTGCCAGCAGCCCCTCCCAGGGGGCCTACGAGCAGTACGTC. The gene calls are TRBV7-8 and TRBJ2-7; 7 nucleotides line up with TRBD1. This CDR3 spans 14 amino acids. V lost 5 bases, J lost 2 bases, and 6 bases stayed unmatched. The germline V gene encodes CDR1 SGHVS and CDR2 FQNEAQ.

With respect to this clonotype: One end of the junction does not line up with germline, which may come from a read error. The CDR3 loop is CASSLLRQETLYF. The CDR3 nucleotides read TGTGCCAGCAGTCTACTCCGGCAAGAGACCCTGTACTTC. V and J are TRBV2 and TRBJ2-5, with D hard to call. CDR3 size: 13 residues. Germline CDR1 reads SNHLY; CDR2 reads FYNNEI.

This clonotype has a handful of counts. The chain uses TRBV9 and TRBJ2-2, with D tentatively TRBD2 (5 bases). The ends were cut back, 4 bases at V and 5 bases at J, with 15 bases in the middle. From germline, CDR1 is SGDLS and CDR2 YYNGEE. This CDR3 spans 15 amino acids. The CDR3 loop is CASSLDPSGTGELFF. The CDR3 DNA reads as TGTGCCAGCAGCCTCGACCCTTCGGGGACCGGGGAGCTGTTTTTT.

Ten or more counts support this clonotype. V is TRBV12-3 or TRBV12-4 and J is TRBJ2-1, with 12 bases that match TRBD2. The CDR3 covers 16 residues. V shed 5 bases and J 10 bases; nucleotides not matched to a gene: 12. The CDR3 nucleotides are TGTGCCAGCAGTCCTGGACTAGCGGGACGGGCGGAGGAGCAGTTCTTC. Translating it yields CASSPGLAGRAEEQFF.

J is TRBJ2-3 and V is TRBV5-1, with D possibly TRBD1 on 6 matching bases. Germline CDR1 SGHRS, CDR2 YFSETQ. This CDR3 spans 14 amino acids. The ends were cut back, 4 bases at V and 10 bases at J, with 19 bases in the middle. The CDR3 spells CASSTWTDPIAQYF. The CDR3, as DNA: TGCGCCAGCAGCACCTGGACAGACCCGATCGCGCAGTATTTT.

This clonotype was seen at least ten times. The V and J genes are TRBV7-6 and TRBJ2-1; no reliable D call. The V end was cut by 5 bases, the J end by 6 bases, with 5 bases between. The CDR3 has 11 residues. From germline, CDR1 is SGHVS and CDR2 FNYEAQ. CDR3 sequence (DNA): TGTGCCAGCAGCGCGCGCAATGAGCAGTTCTTC. This encodes CASSARNEQFF.

This clonotype showed up many times. The J gene is TRBJ2-1, the V gene TRBV7-9; TRBD2 matches 10 bases. J lost 4 bases, V lost 5 bases, and 11 bases had no gene match. The CDR3 extends over 17 amino acids. From germline, CDR1 is SEHNR and CDR2 FQNEAQ (reference sequence). The CDR3, as DNA: TGTGCCAGCAGCCCCCTGGGTAGCGGGAGGTTGTACAATGAGCAGTTCTTC. Translated: CASSPLGSGRLYNEQFF.

The J gene is TRBJ2-5, the V gene TRBV3-1, with 7 positions matching TRBD1. The V and J ends lost 1 base and 7 bases, in that order; junction bases with no gene match: 3. Germline V gene lookup returns CDR1 LGHDT and CDR2 YNNKEL (reference sequence). The CDR3 length is 13 residues. This chain's CDR3 is CASSQGQGGTQYF. For the CDR3, the DNA is TGTGCCAGCAGCCAAGGACAGGGTGGGACCCAGTACTTC.

The chain employs TRBV18 and TRBJ2-2, with TRBD1 as a possible D gene (5 bases). Germline V gene lookup returns CDR1 KGHSH and CDR2 LQKENI. Trimming pared 5 bases from V and 5 bases from J, leaving 12 bases between. CDR3 length equals 14 residues. CDR3 bases: TGTGCCAGCTCAGTTCCCCAGGGTACCGGGGAGCTGTTTTTT. Amino acid sequence: CASSVPQGTGELFF.

The CDR3 sequence is CSAAPGQGGETQYF. The CDR3 nucleotides read TGCAGTGCCGCACCCGGACAGGGAGGCGAGACCCAGTACTTC. The chain uses TRBV20-1 and TRBJ2-5, with TRBD1 matching over 8 bases. CDR3 length equals 14 residues. Germline V gives CDR1 DFQATT, CDR2 SNEGSKA (reference sequence). V was clipped by 6 bases and J by 5 bases; unmatched bases: 11.

The sample holds a few counts of this clonotype. This chain links TRBV11-2 with TRBJ2-7; the match to TRBD2 covers 9 bases. The germline gives CDR1 SGHAT, CDR2 FQNNGV. The trim removed 5 bases at V and 3 bases at J, leaving 5 bases unmatched. CDR3 length: 14 amino acids. The CDR3 loop reads CASSAASGVYEQYV. The CDR3 DNA sequence: TGTGCCAGCAGCGCCGCTAGCGGGGTCTACGAGCAGTACGTC.

This clonotype was seen more than once but under ten times. This rearrangement joins TRBV6-1 to TRBJ2-2; D remains unclear. Between the trimmed V and J ends, which lost 11 bases and 6 bases, there was a span of 22 bases. CDR1 and CDR2 (germline): MNHNS, SASEGT. This CDR3 is 15 amino acids long. The CDR3 spells CAAQKSGSRAGELFF. CDR3 coding DNA: TGTGCCGCACAGAAGTCGGGCAGTCGCGCCGGGGAGCTGTTTTTT.

The chain is built from TRBV7-2 and TRBJ2-4; 7 bases match TRBD1. Per the germline V gene, CDR1 is SGHTA and CDR2 is FQGNSA. The CDR3 runs to 15 residues. V shed 4 bases, J shed 5 bases, and the junction held 8 bases outside the gene matches. CDR3 sequence: CASSSTAGTENIQYF. CDR3 sequence (DNA): TGTGCCAGCAGCTCAACAGCCGGGACAGAAAACATTCAGTACTTC.

This clonotype occurred a few times. The V call is TRBV29-1, the J call TRBJ2-1; 7 nucleotides line up with TRBD1. Trimming cost V 7 bases and J 2 bases; bases outside gene matches: 8. The CDR3 consists of 14 residues. Germline V gene data show CDR1 as SQVTM and CDR2 as ANQGSEA. The CDR3 bases are TGCAGCGGGGGCACAGGGGAACCCTACAATGAGCAGTTCTTC. Encoded protein: CSGGTGEPYNEQFF.

The genes are TRBV3-1 and TRBJ2-7; 9 nucleotides agree with TRBD1. In germline, CDR1 is LGHDT, CDR2 YNNKEL (reference sequence). This CDR3 contains 15 residues. The ends lost 8 bases at V and 5 bases at J; junction bases unmatched: 13. CDR3 region: CASLKQGASWDEQYF. The CDR3 region has the DNA TGTGCCAGCCTTAAACAGGGGGCCAGTTGGGACGAGCAGTACTTC.

V gene TRBV10-3 combines with J gene TRBJ2-7; possible D gene TRBD2, 5 bases. Germline V gives CDR1 ENHRY, CDR2 SYGVKD. The CDR3 totals 16 residues. The germline V and J ends were trimmed by 8 bases and 1 base, with 21 bases remaining between them. CDR3 sequence reads: CAISGLKETLSYEQYV. CDR3 bases: TGTGCCATCTCGGGATTGAAGGAAACCCTATCCTACGAGCAGTACGTC.

The sample holds many counts of this clonotype. CDR3 in amino acids: CASSPSRDSYGYTF. In DNA form, the CDR3 reads TGTGCCAGCAGTCCTTCCCGGGACAGCTATGGCTACACCTTC. The J gene is TRBJ1-2, the V gene TRBV6-1, with 7 positions matching TRBD1. The V gene end was trimmed by 5 bases and the J gene end by 4 bases; junction bases not matched to a gene: 7. CDR3 length: 14 residues. Germline values: CDR1 MNHNS, CDR2 SASEGT.

The sample holds a few counts of this clonotype. The chain uses TRBV7-9 and TRBJ1-1; D remains unclear. CDR1 is SEHNR and CDR2 is FQNEAQ in the germline V gene (reference sequence). Trimming cost V 1 base and J 0 bases, with 6 bases left between them. The CDR3 length is 14 residues. The CDR3 sequence is CASSLDTVNTEAFF. DNA for the CDR3: TGTGCCAGCAGCTTAGACACAGTGAACACTGAAGCTTTCTTT.

J is TRBJ2-7 and V is TRBV6-1; 8 bases are shared with TRBD2. Germline V gene lookup returns CDR1 MNHNS and CDR2 SASEGT. The CDR3 has 14 residues. Unmatched junction bases numbered 13, after V lost 7 bases and J lost 8 bases. The DNA of the CDR3 is TGTGCCAGCATTGCAGATCTAGCGGGCTCGAAGCAGTACGTC. It is translated as CASIADLAGSKQYV.

This clonotype showed up just a few times. The V gene is TRBV6-2 or TRBV6-3, the J gene TRBJ2-1, with 8 bases identical to TRBD2. The germline V gene has CDR1 MNHEY and CDR2 SVGEGT. CDR3 length equals 21 residues. V lost 0 bases, J lost 6 bases, and 22 bases stayed unmatched. CDR3 protein: CASSYSNIAARWTSRINEQFF. In DNA, the CDR3 is TGTGCCAGCAGTTACTCGAACATAGCGGCGCGTTGGACTAGCCGAATCAATGAGCAGTTCTTC.

The rearrangement joins TRBV15 to TRBJ2-5, with TRBD1 matching over 9 bases. Germline CDR1 reads LNHNV; CDR2 reads YYDKDF (reference sequence). The CDR3 totals 14 residues. V was clipped by 3 bases and J by 4 bases; unmatched bases: 3. Here the CDR3 reads CATSSYRGPETQYF. In DNA, the CDR3 is TGTGCCACCAGCAGTTACAGGGGGCCAGAGACCCAGTACTTC. Full variable domain (outside the CDR3, taken from reference TRBV15 and TRBJ2-5): DAMVIQNPRYQVTQFGKPVTLSCSQTLNHNVMYWYQQKSSQAPKLLFHYYDKDFNNEADTPDNFQSRRPNTSFCFLDIRSPGLGDTAMYLCATSSYRGPETQYFGPGTRLLVL.

This rearrangement joins TRBV12-3 or TRBV12-4 to TRBJ1-1; 7 bases fit TRBD1. The CDR3 has 13 residues. V was clipped by 7 bases and J by 8 bases; unmatched bases: 10. CDR3 loop: CASTTQGTVEAFF. CDR3 nucleotides: TGTGCCAGCACCACTCAGGGGACAGTGGAAGCTTTCTTT.

This clonotype has at least ten counts. The chain couples TRBV10-3 to TRBJ2-7; 13 nucleotides line up with TRBD2. CDR3 length: 16 residues. CDR1 ENHRY and CDR2 SYGVKD come from the germline V gene. After removal of 6 bases from V and 2 bases from J, the junction contained 7 bases not matched to a gene. CDR3 DNA sequence: TGTGCCATCAGCCCGGGACTAGCGGGAACCGCCTACGAGCAGTACGTC. Translation: CAISPGLAGTAYEQYV.

This clonotype has just a few counts. This chain joins TRBV3-1 and TRBJ2-1, with D perhaps TRBD2 (5 bases). Per germline, CDR1 LGHDT and CDR2 YNNKEL (reference sequence). The CDR3 covers 16 residues. V lost 1 base and J lost 4, with 14 bases in between. CDR3 coding DNA: TGTGCCAGCAGCCAAGGTTTGCTAGCCCAATACAATGAGCAGTTCTTC. Translation: CASSQGLLAQYNEQFF.

The rearrangement joins TRBV12-3 or TRBV12-4 to TRBJ2-3, with a tentative D call TRBD2 (6 bases). This CDR3 comprises 16 residues. The V end lost 6 bases, the J end lost 0 bases, and 16 bases lay between the germline ends. The CDR3 coding sequence is TGTGCCAGCAGCCCGTGGGGCGGGGCGAGCACAGATACGCAGTATTTT. It yields the protein CASSPWGGASTDTQYF.